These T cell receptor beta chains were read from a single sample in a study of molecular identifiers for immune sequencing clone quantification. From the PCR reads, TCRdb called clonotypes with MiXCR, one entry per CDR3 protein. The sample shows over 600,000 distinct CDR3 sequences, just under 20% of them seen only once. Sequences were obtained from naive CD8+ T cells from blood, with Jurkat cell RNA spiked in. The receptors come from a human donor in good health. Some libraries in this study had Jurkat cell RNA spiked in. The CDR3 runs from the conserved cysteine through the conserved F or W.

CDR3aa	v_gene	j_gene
CASSFGGPEAFF	TRBV12-3/TRBV12-4	TRBJ1-1
CASRFPGGYGYTF	TRBV19	TRBJ1-2
CASSFPRQGALSKNIQYF	TRBV2	TRBJ2-4
CATSDPATGVNEQFF	TRBV24-1	TRBJ2-1
CASSQDRVGSATDTQYF	TRBV4-3	TRBJ2-3
CASSLGGAGESTDTQYF	TRBV7-9	TRBJ2-3
CATRPTSSPEQYF	TRBV6-1	TRBJ2-7
CAISESARGPGATF	TRBV10-3	TRBJ1-2
CASSYFARVDTDTQYF	TRBV6-6	TRBJ2-3
CASSQDYPGYYGYTF	TRBV4-3	TRBJ1-2
CASIRGTGNHEQYF	TRBV2	TRBJ2-7
CASSLSSGGYEQYF	TRBV27	TRBJ2-7
CASSPTLMGASGELFF	TRBV27	TRBJ2-2
CASSLVAGMEPQHF	TRBV5-5	TRBJ1-5
CATSRGQTYEQYF	TRBV15	TRBJ2-7
CASSIVRTPSNQPQHF	TRBV19	TRBJ1-5
CASSPAGQPMNTEAFF	TRBV7-9	TRBJ1-1
CSAAQANTGELFF	TRBV29-1	TRBJ2-2
CSARDPRTGSVVGYGYTF	TRBV20-1	TRBJ1-2
CATSVTGLGEQYF	TRBV24-1	TRBJ2-7
CASSLDSATGRTSVFF	TRBV7-2	TRBJ1-4
CASSLRDRALNEKLFF	TRBV13	TRBJ1-4